These 2 T cell receptor beta chains share one sample of origin, sequenced in a study of OX40 agonist ivuxolimab in advanced cancers. Here immunoSEQ multiplex PCR was the method, and the copy in TCRdb shows in-frame clones only, minus some. The repertoire has approximately 60,000 clones, approximately 90% of them found once; the top ten carry 12%. The sample here was CD4+ or CD8+ T cells sorted from blood, taken in a trial of the OX40 agonist ivuxolimab. These receptors all stem from an adult with an advanced solid tumor such as melanoma, head and neck, liver or kidney cancer.

This clone was detected only a few times. The rearrangement uses TRBV6-6 and TRBJ2-2; TRBD1 matches 8 bases. The CDR3 totals 16 residues. V lost 5 bases to trimming and J lost 3 bases; unmatched junction nucleotides: 8. Germline V gene lookup returns CDR1 MNHNY and CDR2 SVGAGI (reference sequence). The CDR3 protein is CASSQLDRGDTGELFF. Written as DNA, the CDR3 is TGTGCCAGCAGTCAGCTAGACAGGGGCGACACCGGGGAGCTGTTTTTT.

This clone showed up just once. This rearrangement joins TRBV27 to TRBJ1-5; the match to TRBD1 covers 10 bases. Germline V gene sequence: CDR1 MNHEY, CDR2 SMNVEV (reference sequence). V shed 5 bases, J shed 2 bases, and the junction held 6 bases outside the gene matches. The CDR3 length is 16 residues. CDR3 residues: CASSPGTGVGNQPQHF. CDR3 sequence (DNA): TGTGCCAGCAGTCCAGGGACAGGGGTTGGCAATCAGCCCCAGCATTTT.